This T cell receptor beta chain was obtained from a study of blood T cell repertoires in COVID-19. Whole-study context: Spain, Italy and the United States supplied samples that represented acute and convalescent COVID-19.

This clone was detected a few times. Participants, about 18 to 90 years old, spanned fewer than 30 US areas. Up to 2 weeks before entering the study, exposed participants had met a COVID-19 case. The CDR3 contains 11 residues. Germline V lookup: CDR1 SGDLS, CDR2 YYNGEE. V shed 3 bases and J shed 6 bases, with 6 bases lying between them. Measured with immunoSEQ multiplex PCR; TCRdb has only the in-frame clones, and not every one. The table records about 300,000 clones, 85% of them present only once. This sequence joins TRBV9 and TRBJ1-2; D remains ambiguous. The receptor's source is a woman aged 25 to 39 who had been exposed to COVID-19. The sample taken for sequencing was PBMCs or T cells enriched from blood (not recorded which). Written as DNA, the CDR3 is TGTGCCAGCAGCGCCGCGGATGGCTACACCTTC. It translates to CASSAADGYTF.